The 17 T cell receptor beta chains listed next were all sequenced from one sample in a study of T cells after yellow fever vaccination. TCRdb re-derived calls from the 5' RACE reads in MiXCR, one entry per CDR3 protein. In the table there are approximately 550,000 distinct CDR3 sequences, roughly 19% of which are singletons. Sequencing was performed on PBMCs, taken 15 days after the yellow fever booster vaccination. These receptors were collected from a man aged 25-45 years who received the YFV17D yellow fever vaccine.

The V call is TRBV29-1, the J call TRBJ2-5; 10 nucleotides align to TRBD1. Germline CDR1 SQVTM, CDR2 ANQGSEA. Trimming took 7 bases from V and 5 from J; bases not matched to a gene: 10. This CDR3 region has 14 residues. CDR3 in amino acids: CSGGGTGVRETQYF. The CDR3 nucleotides read TGCAGCGGGGGGGGGACAGGGGTCCGGGAGACCCAGTACTTC.

This sequence joins TRBV7-3 and TRBJ2-3; 11 positions match TRBD2. With 3 bases clipped from V and 4 bases from J, the junction kept 12 bases outside the gene matches. From germline, CDR1 is SGHTA and CDR2 FQGTGA. CDR3 length equals 18 residues. CDR3 sequence reads: CASSFMPPGLAVSDTQYF. The CDR3 region has the DNA TGTGCCAGCAGCTTTATGCCTCCGGGACTAGCGGTTTCAGATACGCAGTATTTT. Based on the CDR3 plus reference TRBV7-3 and TRBJ2-3, the full variable domain is GAGVSQTPSNKVTEKGKYVELRCDPISGHTALYWYRQSLGQGPEFLIYFQGTGAADDSGLPNDRFFAVRPEGSVSTLKIQRTERGDSAVYLCASSFMPPGLAVSDTQYFGPGTRLTVL.

The V call is TRBV6-1, the J call TRBJ1-1; TRBD1 agrees at 7 bases. V gave up 10 bases and J gave up 2 bases; unmatched junction bases: 10. This CDR3 has 14 residues. Germline V gene sequence: CDR1 MNHNS, CDR2 SASEGT. The CDR3 DNA sequence: TGTGCCACTCACTACGGGACAGTTAACACTGAAGCTTTCTTT. The encoded protein is CATHYGTVNTEAFF.

This clonotype was seen more than once but under ten times. The chain has TRBV29-1 and TRBJ2-1; tentative D call: TRBD2 (5 bases). The germline V and J ends were trimmed by 3 bases and 8 bases, with 8 bases remaining between them. CDR1 SQVTM and CDR2 ANQGSEA come from the germline V gene. The CDR3 loop spans 11 amino acids. The CDR3 DNA reads as TGCAGCGTTGAGTGGCGGGATGAGCAGTTCTTC. This codes for CSVEWRDEQFF.

This clonotype was counted between two and nine times. The chain combines TRBV20-1 with TRBJ1-1; no firm D call. This CDR3 contains 13 residues. Trimming shortened V by 3 bases and J by 3 bases, and 11 bases separated the two germline ends. Per germline, CDR1 DFQATT and CDR2 SNEGSKA (reference sequence). The CDR3 DNA is TGCAGTGCTAGCCTAGGGTGGGACACTGAAGCTTTCTTT. The encoded protein is CSASLGWDTEAFF.

The genes are TRBV6-5 and TRBJ2-3; no definite D call. The CDR3 runs 15 residues. The V end lost 1 base, the J end lost 6 bases, and 14 bases lay between the germline ends. Germline V gene data show CDR1 as MNHEY and CDR2 as SVGAGI. The chain's CDR3 is CASSYLFSGGDTQYF. Here the CDR3 DNA reads TGTGCCAGCAGTTACTTGTTTTCAGGTGGCGATACGCAGTATTTT.

This chain connects TRBV7-8 to TRBJ2-2, with D uncertain. The CDR3 has 15 amino acids. Trimming stripped 5 bases from V and 1 base from J, with 11 bases between. CDR1 is SGHVS and CDR2 is FQNEAQ in the germline V gene. CDR3 sequence: CASSAPTWNTGELFF. In DNA, the CDR3 is TGTGCCAGCAGCGCTCCGACTTGGAACACCGGGGAGCTGTTTTTT.

This chain links TRBV10-2 with TRBJ2-5; 8 bases line up with TRBD2. The J segment lost 5 bases and the V segment lost 0 bases, leaving 5 bases of the junction unmatched. CDR3 length equals 15 residues. Per the germline V gene, CDR1 is WSHSY and CDR2 is SAAADI. CDR3 DNA: TGCGCCAGCAGTGAGTCTGGGACTAGTGCTGAGACCCAGTACTTC. Protein sequence: CASSESGTSAETQYF.

The rearrangement uses TRBV9 and TRBJ2-1; 7 bases align to TRBD2. This CDR3 is 15 amino acids long. Germline V lookup: CDR1 SGDLS, CDR2 YYNGEE. J lost 7 bases, V lost 3 bases, and 10 bases had no gene match. The CDR3 here is CASSAAGREWNEQFF. The CDR3 nucleotides are TGTGCCAGCAGCGCGGCTGGGCGGGAGTGGAATGAGCAGTTCTTC.

This chain joins TRBV7-2 and TRBJ2-1, with D possibly TRBD1 on 6 matching bases. The CDR3 is made up of 15 amino acids. Germline assignment: CDR1 SGHTA and CDR2 FQGNSA. Trimming cost V 1 base and J 9 bases, with 16 bases left between them. The CDR3: CASSLEARGWGEQFF. The CDR3 nucleotides read TGTGCCAGCAGCTTAGAAGCAAGGGGGTGGGGTGAGCAGTTCTTC.

This clonotype has just a few counts. The chain carries TRBV5-1 and TRBJ2-7; 9 nucleotides align to TRBD2. V shed 0 bases and J 2 bases; nucleotides not matched to a gene: 3. Germline V gene lookup returns CDR1 SGHRS and CDR2 YFSETQ. The CDR3 extends over 15 amino acids. The CDR3 coding sequence is TGCGCCAGCAGCTTGGGACTAGCGGCGACCTACGAGCAGTACTTC. Its protein is CASSLGLAATYEQYF. The variable domain in full, with the rest retrieved from reference TRBV5-1 and TRBJ2-7, is KAGVTQTPRYLIKTRGQQVTLSCSPISGHRSVSWYQQTPGQGLQFLFEYFSETQRNKGNFPGRFSGRQFSNSRSEMNVSTLELGDSALYLCASSLGLAATYEQYFGPGTRLTVT.

This sequence joins TRBV5-1 and TRBJ1-1; 9 positions agree with TRBD1. Germline loops: CDR1 SGHRS, CDR2 YFSETQ. The J segment lost 11 bases and the V segment lost 1 base, leaving 12 bases of the junction unmatched. The CDR3 is 15 residues long. The CDR3 is CASSLWDRAQKSAFF. The CDR3 DNA follows: TGCGCCAGCAGCTTGTGGGACAGGGCTCAGAAGTCGGCTTTCTTT.

The CDR3 here is CASSVGLTYEQYF. CDR3 nucleotide sequence: TGTGCCAGCAGCGTAGGGCTTACCTACGAGCAGTACTTC. The chain employs TRBV9 and TRBJ2-7; no definite D call. From germline, CDR1 is SGDLS and CDR2 YYNGEE. Trimming shortened V by 0 bases and J by 2 bases, and 6 bases separated the two germline ends. This CDR3 comprises 13 residues.

The CDR3 loop reads CSVERTGGHTDTQYF. The DNA for the CDR3 is TGCAGCGTAGAGAGGACAGGGGGCCACACAGATACGCAGTATTTT. J is TRBJ2-3 and V is TRBV29-1, with 11 bases matching TRBD1. V dropped 6 bases and J dropped 2; count of bases not matched to a gene: 7. The germline gives CDR1 SQVTM, CDR2 ANQGSEA. The CDR3 has 15 residues.

The J gene is TRBJ2-2, the V gene TRBV3-1, with D unclear. V lost 2 bases and J lost 9, with 7 bases in between. Germline lookup yields CDR1 LGHDT and CDR2 YNNKEL (reference sequence). The CDR3 has 12 amino acids. CDR3 sequence reads: CASSQFGRELFF. The CDR3 DNA reads as TGTGCCAGCAGCCAATTTGGCCGGGAGCTGTTTTTT. Supplemented by reference TRBV3-1 and TRBJ2-2, the full variable domain reads DTAVSQTPKYLVTQMGNDKSIKCEQNLGHDTMYWYKQDSKKFLKIMFSYNNKELIINETVPNRFSPKSPDKAHLNLHINSLELGDSAVYFCASSQFGRELFFGEGSRLTVL.

In this sample, this clonotype turned up a few times. The chain couples TRBV7-6 to TRBJ1-2; 7 nucleotides agree with TRBD1. The V segment lost 1 base and the J segment 6 bases; nucleotides outside the gene matches: 5. Germline loops: CDR1 SGHVS, CDR2 FNYEAQ. This CDR3 spans 14 amino acids. This chain's CDR3 is CASSLGPTGNGYTF. CDR3 sequence (DNA): TGTGCCAGCAGCTTAGGGCCGACAGGGAATGGCTACACCTTC.

This clonotype was counted a few times. This rearrangement joins TRBV6-2 or TRBV6-3 to TRBJ2-7; 7 bases agree with TRBD1. CDR3 size: 15 residues. The V and J ends lost 2 bases and 1 base, in that order; junction bases with no gene match: 5. Germline CDR1 is MNHEY and CDR2 is SVGEGT. CDR3 residues: CASSYLDRFSYEQYF. CDR3 sequence (DNA): TGTGCCAGCAGTTACCTGGACAGGTTTTCCTACGAGCAGTACTTC.